A selection of T cell receptor beta chains follows, all from one sample in a study of blood T cell repertoires in COVID-19. Libraries were prepared by immunoSEQ multiplex PCR; TCRdb keeps only in-frame clonotypes and omits some of them. The sample holds 150,000 to 200,000 clones, 70% to 90% seen once. Material: peripheral blood. The receptors originated from a woman older than 75 with acute or convalescent COVID-19. Both conserved end residues are part of each CDR3. A D gene is named only where the DNA matches it firmly. The size of a clone is reported for some rows only, either as once, few or many, or as a class for expanded clones.

V gene: TRBV19; J gene: TRBJ2-3; clone size: .; D gene: TRBD1; CDR3 DNA: TGTGCCAGTAGTCAACGGGGGACAGGGGGCATAGATACGCAGTATTTT; CDR3 protein: CASSQRGTGGIDTQYF
V gene: TRBV5-6; J gene: TRBJ2-2; clone size: .; D gene: TRBD2; CDR3 DNA: TGTGCCAGCAGCGGGCGACTAGCGGGGGTAACCGGGGAGCTGTTTTTT; CDR3 protein: CASSGRLAGVTGELFF
V gene: TRBV4-1; J gene: TRBJ1-4; clone size: .; D gene: TRBD1; CDR3 DNA: TGCGCCAGCAGCCAAGCCGGGACAGTTCCTAATGAAAAACTGTTTTTT; CDR3 protein: CASSQAGTVPNEKLFF
V gene: TRBV5-5; J gene: TRBJ2-1; clone size: once; D gene: .; CDR3 DNA: TGTGCCAGCAGCGAACAGGTGAGCTCCTACAATGAGCAGTTCTTC; CDR3 protein: CASSEQVSSYNEQFF
V gene: TRBV18; J gene: TRBJ1-1; clone size: .; D gene: TRBD1; CDR3 DNA: TGTGCCAGCTCACTCTTATACGAGGGGGCAGACACTGAAGCTTTCTTT; CDR3 protein: CASSLLYEGADTEAFF
V gene: TRBV27; J gene: TRBJ2-5; clone size: .; D gene: .; CDR3 DNA: TGTGCCAGCAGTTTGGCACTCAGGGGCCCAGAGACCCAGTACTTC; CDR3 protein: CASSLALRGPETQYF
V gene: TRBV24-1; J gene: TRBJ1-5; clone size: .; D gene: .; CDR3 DNA: TGTGCCACCAGTGACAAGACAGTTAATCAGCCCCAGCATTTT; CDR3 protein: CATSDKTVNQPQHF
V gene: TRBV6-6; J gene: TRBJ1-1; clone size: once; D gene: .; CDR3 DNA: TGTGCCAGCAGTTACTCAGTCGGGGGGTTCACTGAAGCTTTCTTT; CDR3 protein: CASSYSVGGFTEAFF
V gene: TRBV27; J gene: TRBJ1-6; clone size: .; D gene: .; CDR3 DNA: TGTGCCAGCAGTTTACAAGGGAGCTCCTATAATTCACCCCTCCACTTT; CDR3 protein: CASSLQGSSYNSPLHF
V gene: TRBV5-8; J gene: TRBJ1-5; clone size: .; D gene: .; CDR3 DNA: TGTGCCAGCAGCTCGTACCGGACAGCTAATAGCAATCAGCCCCAGCATTTT; CDR3 protein: CASSSYRTANSNQPQHF
V gene: TRBV19; J gene: TRBJ2-3; clone size: .; D gene: TRBD1; CDR3 DNA: TGTGCCAGTAGTATTGGGGACAGATTAACAGATACGCAGTATTTT; CDR3 protein: CASSIGDRLTDTQYF
V gene: TRBV5-6; J gene: TRBJ2-7; clone size: .; D gene: TRBD1; CDR3 DNA: TGTGCCAGCAACAACCAAGGGGGCCCCGGGCAGTACTTC; CDR3 protein: CASNNQGGPGQYF
V gene: TRBV19; J gene: TRBJ2-1; clone size: .; D gene: .; CDR3 DNA: TGTGCCAGTAGTATTACGGGGGGCACCTACAATGAGCAGTTCTTC; CDR3 protein: CASSITGGTYNEQFF
V gene: TRBV7-5; J gene: TRBJ2-7; clone size: .; D gene: .; CDR3 DNA: TGTGTCAGAAACTCGACATCCCTCTCCTACGAGCAGTACTTC; CDR3 protein: CVRNSTSLSYEQYF
V gene: TRBV14; J gene: TRBJ1-1; clone size: .; D gene: .; CDR3 DNA: TGTGCCAGCAGCCAAGTCGCCTTCGGTGCTGAAGCTTTCTTT; CDR3 protein: CASSQVAFGAEAFF
V gene: TRBV12-3/TRBV12-4; J gene: TRBJ2-5; clone size: .; D gene: .; CDR3 DNA: TGTGCCAGCACCCCAGTGGGGGCAGAGACCCAGTACTTC; CDR3 protein: CASTPVGAETQYF
V gene: TRBV5-4; J gene: TRBJ1-4; clone size: .; D gene: .; CDR3 DNA: TGTGCCAGCAGCTCGAACCTCGGGGTGGGAGGTGAAAAACTGTTTTTT; CDR3 protein: CASSSNLGVGGEKLFF